This TCR beta chain originates from a study of shared clonotypes between healthy human individuals. Regarding the study as a whole: Four donors had roughly 5% of their naive CD4 clonotypes in common.

For this clone: No antigen is known for it.

CDR1 MNHEY and CDR2 SMNVEV come from the germline V gene (reference sequence). V lost 3 bases and J lost 8, with 14 bases in between. The CDR3 has 14 residues. All of the donors resided in Nashville, Tennessee, and each was a Caucasian adult. Libraries were prepared by immunoSEQ multiplex PCR; TCRdb keeps only in-frame clonotypes and omits some of them. Here the sample spans millions of clones, more than 80% being singletons. Sample: naive CD4+ T cells sorted from blood. Subset denoted: CD45RA+ positively selected. The source of this sequence is a man younger than 35 in good health. V and J are TRBV27 and TRBJ2-1, with D possibly matching TRBD2 (6 bases). The CDR3 is CASSFVGSRYEQFF. CDR3 DNA sequence: TGTGCCAGCAGTTTTGTCGGGAGTAGGTATGAGCAGTTCTTC.